This is a list of T cell receptor beta chains from one sample in a study of shared clonotypes between healthy human individuals. Measured with immunoSEQ multiplex PCR; TCRdb has only the in-frame clones, and not every one. The repertoire holds just over 2,000,000 clones, with 85% to 95% as singletons. The sample was naive CD4+ T cells sorted from blood. The receptors derive from a man younger than 35 in good health. CDR3s include the opening cysteine and the closing phenylalanine or tryptophan. D genes are given only for firm matches. Clone sizes are given selectively: once, few, many, or a class where the clone is expanded.

>.|.|TRBJ1-5|14|TRBV6-5
TGTGCCAGCAGAAGGGCCGAAACGAAAGGAGACCAGCATTTT
CASRRAETKGDQHF
>TRBD2|.|TRBJ2-3|18|TRBV28
TGTGCCAGCAGTTTATTGGGACTAGCGGGGCTCAGCACAGATACGCAGTATTTT
CASSLLGLAGLSTDTQYF
>.|.|TRBJ2-3|15|TRBV5-4
TGTGCCAGCAGCTTGAAACGGGAGCGTCCAGATACGCAGTATTTT
CASSLKRERPDTQYF
>.|.|TRBJ2-1|15|TRBV29-1
TGCAGCGTGAAGGACGGGGGCCTTGGGAACAATGAGCAGTTCTTC
CSVKDGGLGNNEQFF
>.|.|TRBJ2-1|17|TRBV4-2
TGTGCCAGCAGCCCACACCGGGACCCAAATGGTGCAAATGAGCAGTTCTTC
CASSPHRDPNGANEQFF
>.|.|TRBJ2-7|13|TRBV19
TGTGCCAGTGCCACAACCCATGGCTACGAGCAGTACTTC
CASATTHGYEQYF
>TRBD1|once|TRBJ1-5|16|TRBV5-6
TGTGCCAGCAGGGCCCGGGACAGGGGTAGCAATCAGCCCCAGCATTTT
CASRARDRGSNQPQHF
>TRBD1|.|TRBJ2-5|13|TRBV5-1
TGCGCCAGCAGCCGGGACAGGAAAGAGACCCAGTACTTC
CASSRDRKETQYF
>.|.|TRBJ1-1|14|TRBV25-1
TGTGCCAGCAGTGACCAGCAAGTGAACACTGAAGCTTTCTTT
CASSDQQVNTEAFF
>.|.|TRBJ2-2|18|TRBV5-1
TGCGCCAGCAGCATTTCATTTCTGCGACTACCGAACACCGGGGAGCTGTTTTTT
CASSISFLRLPNTGELFF
>.|.|TRBJ2-3|15|TRBV6-1
TGTGCCAGCAGTGAACAGGGGCCTGGCACAGATACGCAGTATTTT
CASSEQGPGTDTQYF
>TRBD1|.|TRBJ1-2|15|TRBV10-3
TGTGCCATCAGGCTGGACAGGGGCAGGGGCTATGGCTACACCTTC
CAIRLDRGRGYGYTF
>TRBD1|.|TRBJ1-5|17|TRBV4-1
TGCGCCAGCAGCCAAGAATCCAGGACAGGGGGTTATCAGCCCCAGCATTTT
CASSQESRTGGYQPQHF
>.|.|TRBJ2-4|15|TRBV18
TGTGCCAGCCTCGACAGCCAGCTTATGGGTAAGCTTCAGTACTTC
CASLDSQLMGKLQYF
>TRBD1|.|TRBJ2-5|14|TRBV9
TGTGCCAGCAGCCCCGGGGACAGCCAAGAGACCCAGTACTTC
CASSPGDSQETQYF
>TRBD1|.|TRBJ1-1|14|TRBV18
TGTGCCAGCTCACCGGGACAGGGAATAACTGAAGCTTTCTTT
CASSPGQGITEAFF
>.|.|TRBJ2-3|14|TRBV7-6
TGTGCCAGCAGCTTAGGACAGTTCACAGATACGCAGTATTTT
CASSLGQFTDTQYF